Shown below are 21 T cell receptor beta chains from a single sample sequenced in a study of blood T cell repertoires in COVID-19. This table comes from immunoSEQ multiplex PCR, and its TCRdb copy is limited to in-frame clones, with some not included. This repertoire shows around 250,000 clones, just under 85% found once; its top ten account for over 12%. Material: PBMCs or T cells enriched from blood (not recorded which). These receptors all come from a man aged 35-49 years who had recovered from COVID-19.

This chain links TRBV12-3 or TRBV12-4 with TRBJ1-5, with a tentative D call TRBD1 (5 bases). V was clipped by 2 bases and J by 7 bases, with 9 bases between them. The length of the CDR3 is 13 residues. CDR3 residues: CASSLKGRQPQHF. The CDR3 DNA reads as TGTGCCAGCAGTTTAAAGGGGAGGCAGCCCCAGCATTTT.

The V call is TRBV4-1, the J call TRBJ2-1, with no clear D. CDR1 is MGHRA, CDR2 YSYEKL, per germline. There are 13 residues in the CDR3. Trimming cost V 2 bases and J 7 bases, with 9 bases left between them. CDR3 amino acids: CASSQTDGNEQFF. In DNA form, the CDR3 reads TGCGCCAGCAGCCAAACTGACGGGAATGAGCAGTTCTTC.

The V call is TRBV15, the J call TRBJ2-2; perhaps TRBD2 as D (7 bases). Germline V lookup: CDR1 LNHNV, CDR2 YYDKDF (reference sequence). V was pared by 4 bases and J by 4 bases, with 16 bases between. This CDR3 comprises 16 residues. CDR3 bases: TGTGCCACCAGCACAACGGGGGGCCCCCTCACCGGGGAGCTGTTTTTT. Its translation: CATSTTGGPLTGELFF.

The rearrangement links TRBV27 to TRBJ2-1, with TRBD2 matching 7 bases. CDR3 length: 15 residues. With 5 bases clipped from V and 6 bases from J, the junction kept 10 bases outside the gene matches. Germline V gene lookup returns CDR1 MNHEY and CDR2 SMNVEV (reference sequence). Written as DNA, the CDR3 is TGTGCCAGCAGTAACCGGGGGACTACACCCAATGAGCAGTTCTTC. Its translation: CASSNRGTTPNEQFF.

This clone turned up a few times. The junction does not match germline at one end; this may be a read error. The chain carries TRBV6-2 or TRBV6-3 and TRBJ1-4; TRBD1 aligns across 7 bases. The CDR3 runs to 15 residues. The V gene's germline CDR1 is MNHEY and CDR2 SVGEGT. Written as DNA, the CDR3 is TGTGCCAGCAGCTCTTCCGGGACAGCTAACGAAAAACTGTTTTTT. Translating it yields CASSSSGTANEKLFF.

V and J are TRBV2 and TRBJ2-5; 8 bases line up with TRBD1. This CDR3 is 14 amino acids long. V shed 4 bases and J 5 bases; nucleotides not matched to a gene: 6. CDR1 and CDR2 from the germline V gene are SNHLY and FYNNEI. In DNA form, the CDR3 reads TGTGCCAGCAGTGGGCAGGGGGCCGTGGAGACCCAGTACTTC. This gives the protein CASSGQGAVETQYF.

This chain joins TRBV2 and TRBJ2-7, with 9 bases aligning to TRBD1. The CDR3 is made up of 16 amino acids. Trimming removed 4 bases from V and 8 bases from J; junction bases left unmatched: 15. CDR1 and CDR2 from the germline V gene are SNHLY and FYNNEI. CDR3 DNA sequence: TGTGCCAGCAGTGTAACGGCCTCGGGACAGGGAGGGAAGCAGTACTTC. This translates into CASSVTASGQGGKQYF.

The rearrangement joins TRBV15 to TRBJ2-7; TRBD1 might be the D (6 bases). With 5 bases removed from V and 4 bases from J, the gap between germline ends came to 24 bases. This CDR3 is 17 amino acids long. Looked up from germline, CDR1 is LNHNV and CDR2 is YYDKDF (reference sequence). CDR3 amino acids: CATSAGLASGTTYEQYF. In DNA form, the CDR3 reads TGTGCCACCAGCGCAGGCTTAGCGTCCGGGACAACGTACGAGCAGTACTTC.

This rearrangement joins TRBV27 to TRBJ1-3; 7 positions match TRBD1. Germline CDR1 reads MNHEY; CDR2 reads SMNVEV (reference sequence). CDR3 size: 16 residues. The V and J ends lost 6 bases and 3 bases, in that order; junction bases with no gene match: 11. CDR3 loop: CASREGAGLGGNTIYF. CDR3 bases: TGTGCCAGCAGGGAGGGGGCAGGGTTAGGTGGAAACACCATATATTTT.

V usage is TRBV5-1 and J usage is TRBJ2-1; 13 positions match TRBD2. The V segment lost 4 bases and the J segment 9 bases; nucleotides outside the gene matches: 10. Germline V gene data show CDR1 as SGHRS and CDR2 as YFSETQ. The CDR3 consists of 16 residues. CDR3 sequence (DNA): TGCGCCAGCAGCGCACCGGGACTAGCGGGATCGAGTGAGCAGTTCTTC. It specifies CASSAPGLAGSSEQFF. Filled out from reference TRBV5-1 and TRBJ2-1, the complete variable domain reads KAGVTQTPRYLIKTRGQQVTLSCSPISGHRSVSWYQQTPGQGLQFLFEYFSETQRNKGNFPGRFSGRQFSNSRSEMNVSTLELGDSALYLCASSAPGLAGSSEQFFGPGTRLTVL.

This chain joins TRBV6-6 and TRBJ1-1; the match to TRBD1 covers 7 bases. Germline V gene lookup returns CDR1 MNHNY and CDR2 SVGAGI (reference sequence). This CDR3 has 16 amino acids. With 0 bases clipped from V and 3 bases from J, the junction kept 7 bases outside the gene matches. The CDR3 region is CASSYSIDRDDTEAFF. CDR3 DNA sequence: TGTGCCAGCAGTTACTCGATTGACAGGGATGACACTGAAGCTTTCTTT.

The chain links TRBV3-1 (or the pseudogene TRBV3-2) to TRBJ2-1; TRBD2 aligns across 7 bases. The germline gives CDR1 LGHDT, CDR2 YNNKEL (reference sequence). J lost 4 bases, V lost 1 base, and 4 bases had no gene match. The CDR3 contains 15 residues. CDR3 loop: CASSQAGGMYNEQFF. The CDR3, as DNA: TGTGCCAGCAGCCAAGCGGGAGGAATGTACAATGAGCAGTTCTTC.

CDR3 nucleotides: TGTGCCAGCAGCTCAGCCGGGACTAGCACAGATACGCAGTATTTT. Amino acid sequence: CASSSAGTSTDTQYF. The genes are TRBV13 and TRBJ2-3; D is perhaps TRBD2 (6 bases). Germline V gene data show CDR1 as PRHDT and CDR2 as FYEKMQ (reference sequence). The CDR3 has 15 amino acids. Trimming took 4 bases from V and 0 from J, leaving 11 bases between them.

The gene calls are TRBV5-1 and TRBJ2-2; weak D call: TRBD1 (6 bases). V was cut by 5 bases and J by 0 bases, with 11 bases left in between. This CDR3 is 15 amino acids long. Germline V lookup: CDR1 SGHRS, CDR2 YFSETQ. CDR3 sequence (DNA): TGCGCCAGCAGTAGCAGACAGGCGAACACCGGGGAGCTGTTTTTT. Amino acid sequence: CASSSRQANTGELFF.

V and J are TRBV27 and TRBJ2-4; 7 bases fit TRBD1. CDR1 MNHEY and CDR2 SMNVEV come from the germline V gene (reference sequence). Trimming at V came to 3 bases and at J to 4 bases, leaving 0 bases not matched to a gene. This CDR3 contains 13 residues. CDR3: CASSLTGKNIQYF. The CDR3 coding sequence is TGTGCCAGCAGTTTGACAGGGAAAAACATTCAGTACTTC.

The CDR3 DNA reads as TGTGCCAGCCAAGGGGGGGGGTCCTTCTCTGGAAACACCATATATTTT. As protein: CASQGGGSFSGNTIYF. The J gene is TRBJ1-3, the V gene TRBV28; D is possibly TRBD1 (6 bases). Trimming cost V 8 bases and J 0 bases, with 17 bases left between them. Germline V CDR1 and CDR2: MDHEN, SYDVKM. The CDR3 is 16 residues long.

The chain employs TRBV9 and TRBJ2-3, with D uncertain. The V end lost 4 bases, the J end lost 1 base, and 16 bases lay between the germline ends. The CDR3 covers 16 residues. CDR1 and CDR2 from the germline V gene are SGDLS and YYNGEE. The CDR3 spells CASSPLSGQRTDTQYF. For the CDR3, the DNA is TGTGCCAGCAGCCCCCTTTCGGGTCAACGCACAGATACGCAGTATTTT.

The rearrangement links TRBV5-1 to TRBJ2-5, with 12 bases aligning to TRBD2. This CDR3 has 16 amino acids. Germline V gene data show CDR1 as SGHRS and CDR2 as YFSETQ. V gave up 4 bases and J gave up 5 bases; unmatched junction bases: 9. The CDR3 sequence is CASSQLTSGSFETQYF. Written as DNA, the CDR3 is TGCGCCAGCAGCCAGCTGACTAGCGGGAGCTTCGAGACCCAGTACTTC.

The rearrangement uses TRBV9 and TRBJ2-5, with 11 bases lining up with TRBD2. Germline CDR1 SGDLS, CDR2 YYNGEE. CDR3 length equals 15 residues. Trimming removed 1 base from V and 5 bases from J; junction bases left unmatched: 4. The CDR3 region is CASSVLAGGKETQYF. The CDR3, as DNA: TGTGCCAGCAGCGTACTAGCGGGGGGTAAGGAGACCCAGTACTTC. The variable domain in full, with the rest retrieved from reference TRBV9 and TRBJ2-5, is DSGVTQTPKHLITATGQRVTLRCSPRSGDLSVYWYQQSLDQGLQFLIQYYNGEERAKGNILERFSAQQFPDLHSELNLSSLELGDSALYFCASSVLAGGKETQYFGPGTRLLVL.

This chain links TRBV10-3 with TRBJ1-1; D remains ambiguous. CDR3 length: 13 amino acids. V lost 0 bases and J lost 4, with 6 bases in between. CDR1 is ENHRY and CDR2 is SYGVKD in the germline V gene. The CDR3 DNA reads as TGTGCCATCAGTGAGTCGCCGGGCACTGAAGCTTTCTTT. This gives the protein CAISESPGTEAFF.

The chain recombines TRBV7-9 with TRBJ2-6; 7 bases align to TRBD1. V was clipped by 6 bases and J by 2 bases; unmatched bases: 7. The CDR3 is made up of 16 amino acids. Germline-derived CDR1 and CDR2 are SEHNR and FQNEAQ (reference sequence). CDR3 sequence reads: CASRHSGTAGANVLTF. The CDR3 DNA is TGTGCCAGCAGACATTCCGGGACAGCTGGGGCCAACGTCCTGACTTTC.